The T cell receptor beta chain described here comes from a study of hypomethylating agent response in myelodysplastic syndrome. Study in general: Responders were about six patients with complete response or hematologic improvement; about 5 were non-responders.

Study-level results: Lack of age-matching between healthy donors and MDS patients could bias comparison.

Concerning this clone: What it recognizes is unknown.

No T-cell subset sorting was done; bone marrow was analyzed in bulk. Source study methods: Of 160,000 or so unique clonotypes, roughly 1.5% were previously reported viral-epitope-specific in VDJdb. Some clones are missing from TCRdb's copy, which holds only in-frame ones; the method was immunoSEQ multiplex PCR. The V and J calls and the clone size are those of that table, but D and trimming were determined from the DNA. The table records approximately 2,000 clones, approximately 86% of them present only once. The CDR3 has 12 amino acids. Germline V gene data show CDR1 as SGHDT and CDR2 as YYEEEE. Trimming pared 3 bases from V and 8 bases from J, leaving 11 bases between.

The input for sequencing was bone marrow, taken before or after starting hypomethylating agent treatment for myelodysplastic syndrome (not recorded which). This clonotype originated in a human donor with myelodysplastic syndrome. This chain links TRBV5-6 with TRBJ1-1; no clear D gene. In DNA form, the CDR3 reads TGTGCCAGCAGCTCCTTCCCTACGGAAGCTTTCTTT. Translated, it gives CASSSFPTEAFF.